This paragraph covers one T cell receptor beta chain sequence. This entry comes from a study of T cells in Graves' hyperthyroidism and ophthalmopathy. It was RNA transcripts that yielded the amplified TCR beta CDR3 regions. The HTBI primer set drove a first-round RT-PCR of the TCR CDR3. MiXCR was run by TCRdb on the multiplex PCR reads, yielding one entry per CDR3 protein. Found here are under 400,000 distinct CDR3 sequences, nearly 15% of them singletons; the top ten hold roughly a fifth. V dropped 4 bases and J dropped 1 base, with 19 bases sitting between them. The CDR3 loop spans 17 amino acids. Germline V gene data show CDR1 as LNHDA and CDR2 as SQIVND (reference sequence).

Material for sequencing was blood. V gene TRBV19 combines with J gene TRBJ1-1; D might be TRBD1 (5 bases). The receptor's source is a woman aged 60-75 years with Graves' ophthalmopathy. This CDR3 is CASSTGKGARGNTEAFF. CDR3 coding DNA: TGTGCCAGTAGTACCGGCAAAGGGGCTCGGGGGAACACTGAAGCTTTCTTT. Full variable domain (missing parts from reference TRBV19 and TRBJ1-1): DGGITQSPKYLFRKEGQNVTLSCEQNLNHDAMYWYRQDPGQGLRLIYYSQIVNDFQKGDIAEGYSVSREKKESFPLTVTSAQKNPTAFYLCASSTGKGARGNTEAFFGQGTRLTVV.